The T cell receptor beta chain described here comes from a study of cytomegalovirus exposure and HLA in healthy donors. Study-wide points: TCR beta sequences reportedly predicted the HLA-A and HLA-B alleles of most subjects accurately. A later analysis linked a missense DCLRE1C variant to TCR beta V- and J-gene trimming. Productive status was seen about 87% or about 30% of the time for most TCR beta V segments in an earlier analysis.

PCR used 60 Vbeta primers and 13 Jbeta primers. Profiling relied on immunoSEQ multiplex PCR, and the TCRdb table lists in-frame clones only, not all of them. The table includes 80,000 to 95,000 clones, more than 55% detected once. Trimming left V 2 bases short and J 7 bases short, with 12 bases between. Germline values: CDR1 SGHAT, CDR2 FQNNGV. The CDR3 sequence is 13 residues long. A note on this clone: Its antigen remains unidentified.

Material: PBMCs. This receptor was identified in a human donor in good health. This rearrangement joins TRBV11-2 to TRBJ2-7; perhaps TRBD2 as D (6 bases). The CDR3 protein is CASSLYPEGEQYF. Written as DNA, the CDR3 is TGTGCCAGCAGCTTATACCCGGAGGGGGAGCAGTACTTC.